This T cell receptor beta chain appears in the sequencing data of a study of shared clonotypes between healthy human individuals. Findings and limits, study-wide: In contrast to clonotypes shared by all four donors, non-shared clonotypes had lower generation probabilities. The study sampled only blood, and tissue repertoires likely differ.

Germline loops: CDR1 SGHRS, CDR2 YFSETQ. This CDR3 spans 14 amino acids. The ends lost 3 bases at V and 5 bases at J; junction bases unmatched: 2. On this clone itself: The antigen remains unidentified.

Assay used: immunoSEQ multiplex PCR; TCRdb lists only in-frame clones, some missing. The sample contains about 2.4 million clones, 85% to 95% of which appear only once. The J gene is TRBJ1-5, the V gene TRBV5-1; 10 bases fit TRBD1. Sequencing was carried out using naive CD4+ T cells sorted from blood. Subset given: CD45RA+ positively selected. The TCR was taken from a man between 18 and 35 years old in good health. DNA of the CDR3: TGCGCCAGCAGCTGGGGGACAGGGGATCAGCCCCAGCATTTT. This gives the protein CASSWGTGDQPQHF.